The 13 T cell receptor beta chains below come from one sample, sequenced in a study of cytotoxic CD8 clonotypes in ibrutinib-treated CLL. TCRdb's copy holds only in-frame clones and misses some; the assay was immunoSEQ multiplex PCR. The sample has roughly 200,000 clones; about four fifths are singletons. Sequenced here: PBMCs, sampled after 12 months of ibrutinib treatment. Source of these receptors: a human donor with chronic lymphocytic leukemia.

The chain recombines TRBV25-1 with TRBJ2-3; D gene unclear. The CDR3 is 12 amino acids. V lost 1 base, J lost 10 bases, and 9 bases lay in between. CDR1 and CDR2 from the germline V gene are MGHDK and SYGVNS. CDR3 residues: CASSESGGSQYF. CDR3 nucleotides: TGTGCCAGCAGTGAATCAGGCGGTTCGCAGTATTTT.

The chain has TRBV7-9 and TRBJ1-3, with D hard to call. Germline CDR1 and CDR2: SEHNR and FQNEAQ (reference sequence). The length of the CDR3 is 15 residues. With 1 base removed from V and 2 bases from J, the gap between germline ends came to 9 bases. The CDR3 spells CASSLVPAAGNTIYF. The CDR3 bases are TGTGCCAGCAGCTTAGTTCCAGCGGCTGGAAACACCATATATTTT.

The V and J genes are TRBV11-2 and TRBJ1-2; 7 positions match TRBD1. Germline values: CDR1 SGHAT, CDR2 FQNNGV. The V and J ends lost 8 bases and 8 bases, in that order; junction bases with no gene match: 8. CDR3 length: 12 amino acids. In nucleotides, the CDR3 is TGTGCCAGCGGCACGACAGGGTGGGGCTACACCTTC. Amino acid sequence: CASGTTGWGYTF.

The V call is TRBV11-3, the J call TRBJ2-2; either TRBD1 or TRBD2 may fit D (6 bases each). V gave up 5 bases and J gave up 8 bases, with 21 bases separating them. Germline V gene data show CDR1 as SGHNT and CDR2 as YENEEA. The CDR3 is 16 residues long. CDR3 protein: CASSQLGGARSGELFF. The CDR3 nucleotides are TGTGCCAGCAGCCAGTTGGGGGGCGCAAGGAGTGGGGAGCTGTTTTTT.

V usage is TRBV6-1 and J usage is TRBJ1-1, with D perhaps TRBD1 (5 bases). CDR3 length equals 14 residues. Trimming left V 5 bases short and J 4 bases short, with 14 bases between. CDR1 is MNHNS, CDR2 SASEGT, per germline. The CDR3 here is CASSLSAGGTEAFF. In DNA form, the CDR3 reads TGTGCCAGCAGTCTCAGCGCCGGGGGCACTGAAGCTTTCTTT.

This clone was seen only a few times. The chain has TRBV18 and TRBJ1-2, with a weak D call TRBD1 (6 bases). This CDR3 has 14 amino acids. Trimming took off 0 bases at V and 7 bases at J, with 12 bases between the two ends. The germline V gene has CDR1 KGHSH and CDR2 LQKENI. The CDR3 protein is CASSPPGAATGYTF. The DNA of the CDR3 is TGTGCCAGCTCACCACCGGGGGCGGCGACTGGCTACACCTTC.

V is TRBV19 and J is TRBJ2-6, with D possibly called TRBD1 or TRBD2 (5 bases each). Trimming took 8 bases from V and 2 from J, leaving 16 bases between them. Per germline, CDR1 LNHDA and CDR2 SQIVND (reference sequence). The length of the CDR3 is 16 residues. In DNA, the CDR3 is TGTGCCAGTGCTACAGCCGGGACGGCTGGGGCCAACGTCCTGACTTTC. Its protein is CASATAGTAGANVLTF.

This chain links TRBV6-5 with TRBJ2-5, with D maybe TRBD1 (5 bases). The CDR3 consists of 14 residues. Germline V gene data show CDR1 as MNHEY and CDR2 as SVGAGI. Trimming stripped 0 bases from V and 4 bases from J, with 9 bases between. As DNA, the CDR3 is TGTGCCAGCAGTTACTCGTCTAGGGGAGAGACCCAGTACTTC. Translation: CASSYSSRGETQYF.

The CDR3 spells CSVESDRGVGAFF. CDR3 nucleotides: TGCAGCGTTGAATCGGACAGGGGGGTTGGGGCTTTCTTT. The chain carries TRBV29-1 and TRBJ1-1, with TRBD1 matching over 10 bases. V dropped 2 bases and J dropped 11; count of bases not matched to a gene: 8. This CDR3 has 13 residues. Germline CDR1 reads SQVTM; CDR2 reads ANQGSEA.

The V gene is TRBV7-2, the J gene TRBJ2-5; D is tentatively TRBD1 or TRBD2 (7 bases each). This CDR3 has 13 amino acids. CDR1 is SGHTA, CDR2 FQGNSA, per germline. The V and J ends lost 5 bases and 10 bases respectively, with 17 bases between them. CDR3 residues: CASSPGGEGLQYF. The CDR3 bases are TGTGCCAGCAGCCCAGGGGGGGAGGGTCTCCAGTACTTC.

The V gene is TRBV7-3, the J gene TRBJ1-2, with 12 bases aligning to TRBD1. The CDR3 extends over 13 amino acids. From germline, CDR1 is SGHTA and CDR2 FQGTGA. With 5 bases clipped from V and 9 bases from J, the junction kept 4 bases outside the gene matches. The CDR3 bases are TGTGCCAGCAGCATTGGGACAGGGGGCAGCTACACCTTC. This codes for CASSIGTGGSYTF. Based on the CDR3 plus reference TRBV7-3 and TRBJ1-2, the full variable domain is GAGVSQTPSNKVTEKGKYVELRCDPISGHTALYWYRQSLGQGPEFLIYFQGTGAADDSGLPNDRFFAVRPEGSVSTLKIQRTERGDSAVYLCASSIGTGGSYTFGSGTRLTVV.

This clone was seen more than once but under ten times. The rearrangement uses TRBV18 and TRBJ2-7; 7 positions match TRBD1. The J segment lost 3 bases and the V segment lost 3 bases, leaving 8 bases of the junction unmatched. The CDR3 runs to 15 residues. Germline-derived CDR1 and CDR2 are KGHSH and LQKENI. CDR3 region: CASSPPGQLHYEQYF. In DNA form, the CDR3 reads TGTGCCAGCTCACCTCCGGGACAGCTTCACTACGAGCAGTACTTC.

This chain joins TRBV5-1 and TRBJ2-7, with 8 bases that match TRBD1. CDR1 is SGHRS and CDR2 is YFSETQ in the germline V gene. This CDR3 contains 14 residues. J gave up 2 bases and V 4 bases, and 5 bases lay outside the gene matches. Written as DNA, the CDR3 is TGCGCCAGCAGCGCGGACAGGGAGGCCTACGAGCAGTACTTC. Translating gives CASSADREAYEQYF.